One and the same sample provided the 5 T cell receptor beta chains below, sequenced in a study of beta chain features in type 1 diabetes. Every isolated RNA sample was fully reverse transcribed, so sequencing captured expressed TCRB transcripts. Measured with immunoSEQ multiplex PCR; TCRdb has only the in-frame clones, and not every one. The sample carries just over 600,000 clones, 15% to 17% recorded once. Material: naive CD4+ T cells from blood. Receptors originate from a man between 18 and 29 years old in good health.

This clone was seen a few times. V is TRBV2 and J is TRBJ1-2; D gene uncertain. CDR1 and CDR2 from the germline V gene are SNHLY and FYNNEI. The CDR3 is made up of 13 amino acids. Trimming removed 6 bases at V and 8 bases at J, with 16 bases between. CDR3 residues: CASSGTQVEGYTF. The CDR3 bases are TGTGCCAGCAGCGGAACTCAAGTCGAAGGCTACACCTTC.

This clone was detected only a few times. The same CDR3 also results from other DNA sequences found in this sample. V and J are TRBV9 and TRBJ1-1; no firm D call. V lost 0 bases to trimming and J lost 1 base, with 7 bases between them. The CDR3 sequence is 14 residues long. Looked up from germline, CDR1 is SGDLS and CDR2 is YYNGEE. The CDR3 bases are TGTGCCAGCAGCGTAGTAGCCGGGAACACTGAAGCTTTCTTT. It specifies CASSVVAGNTEAFF.

The chain carries TRBV5-1 and TRBJ1-2; the D gene is possibly TRBD1 (5 bases). V gave up 6 bases and J gave up 0 bases, with 12 bases separating them. The CDR3 has 14 amino acids. Looked up from germline, CDR1 is SGHRS and CDR2 is YFSETQ. Written as DNA, the CDR3 is TGCGCCAGCAACCCCCAGGGATCTAACTATGGCTACACCTTC. The encoded protein is CASNPQGSNYGYTF.

This chain uses TRBV4-2 with TRBJ2-5; TRBD1 matches at 8 bases. The germline gives CDR1 LGHNA, CDR2 YNFKEQ. V gave up 6 bases and J gave up 1 base; unmatched junction bases: 7. The CDR3 runs 15 residues. The DNA for the CDR3 is TGTGCCAGCAGTCGGGACAGGTCACTCCAAGAGACCCAGTACTTC. Translated: CASSRDRSLQETQYF.

The chain couples TRBV28 to TRBJ2-7; D is undetermined. The CDR3 is made up of 11 amino acids. Germline V gene lookup returns CDR1 MDHEN and CDR2 SYDVKM. Trimming removed 5 bases from V and 4 bases from J, with 6 bases in between. The CDR3 bases are TGTGCCAGCAGTCCTCAATACGAGCAGTACTTC. Translation gives CASSPQYEQYF.